This TCR beta chain was captured by sequencing in a study of blood T cell repertoires in COVID-19. Turning to the study itself: PBMCs, B-cell-depleted T cells, or T cells provided the cDNA or gDNA that made up the material.

Measured with immunoSEQ multiplex PCR; TCRdb has only the in-frame clones, and not every one. The sample consists of 150,000 to 200,000 clones, roughly 80% of them appearing once. J was trimmed by 4 bases and V by 6 bases; bases with no gene match: 5. The CDR3 extends over 13 amino acids. This receptor was obtained from a man aged 45-60 years who had recovered from COVID-19. The sequencing input was PBMCs or T cells enriched from blood (not recorded which). The chain couples TRBV12-3 or TRBV12-4 to TRBJ1-2; 7 bases map to TRBD1. CDR3 sequence reads: CASSPGQIYGYTF. The CDR3 DNA sequence: TGTGCCAGCAGCCCGGGACAGATCTATGGCTACACCTTC.